This T cell receptor (beta chain) came from a study of T cells after yellow fever vaccination. The CDR3 is made up of 14 amino acids. Germline CDR1 SGHRS, CDR2 YFSETQ. V was shortened by 2 bases and J by 5 bases, with 10 bases between the two germline ends. General observations from the study: Post-booster repertoires contained most primary-vaccination clones again (about 96% CD4, less than 90% CD8). Researchers cautioned that FACS-sorted repertoires could harbor abundant clonotypes contaminating from the bulk population.

This clonotype was detected a few times. What it recognizes is unknown. TCRdb redid the calling of the 5' RACE reads with MiXCR, one entry per CDR3 protein. Of over 300,000 distinct CDR3 sequences in the sample, around 7% were seen once. The source was PBMCs, collected more than 35 days after the first yellow fever vaccination. This sequence was found in a man younger than 35 who received the YFV17D yellow fever vaccine. This rearrangement joins TRBV5-1 to TRBJ2-2; D perhaps matches TRBD1 (6 bases). CDR3 residues: CASSFSGVTGELFF. CDR3 DNA: TGCGCCAGCAGCTTCTCAGGGGTGACCGGGGAGCTGTTTTTT.